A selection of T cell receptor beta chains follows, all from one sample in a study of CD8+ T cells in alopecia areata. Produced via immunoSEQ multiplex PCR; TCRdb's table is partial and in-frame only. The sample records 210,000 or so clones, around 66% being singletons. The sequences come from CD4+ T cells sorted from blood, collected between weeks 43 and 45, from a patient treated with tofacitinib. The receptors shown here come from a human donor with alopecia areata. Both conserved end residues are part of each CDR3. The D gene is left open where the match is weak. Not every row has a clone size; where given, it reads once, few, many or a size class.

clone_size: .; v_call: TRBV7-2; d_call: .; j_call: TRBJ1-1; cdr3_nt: TGTGCCAGCAGCTGGCTTCTAGACACTGAAGCTTTCTTT; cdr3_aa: CASSWLLDTEAFF
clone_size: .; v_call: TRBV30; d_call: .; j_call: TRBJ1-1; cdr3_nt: TGTGCCTGGAGTAACCAGGGGAACACTGAAGCTTTCTTT; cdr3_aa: CAWSNQGNTEAFF
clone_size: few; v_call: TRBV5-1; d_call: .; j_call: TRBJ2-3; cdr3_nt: TGCGCCAGCAGGGCCGGGGGGCCAGGAGATACGCAGTATTTT; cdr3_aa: CASRAGGPGDTQYF
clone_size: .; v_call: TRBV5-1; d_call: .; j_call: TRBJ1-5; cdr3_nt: TGCGCCAGCAGCTTGTCCGGAGATAGCAATCAGCCCCAGCATTTT; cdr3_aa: CASSLSGDSNQPQHF
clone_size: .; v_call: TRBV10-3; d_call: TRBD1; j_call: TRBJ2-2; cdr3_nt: TGTGCCATCGCCCTCGGGACAGGGGACACCGGGGAGCTGTTTTTT; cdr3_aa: CAIALGTGDTGELFF
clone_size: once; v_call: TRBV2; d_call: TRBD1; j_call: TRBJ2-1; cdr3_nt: TGTGCCAGCAGACCGGGACAGCCGAGGAATGAGCAGTTCTTC; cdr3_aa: CASRPGQPRNEQFF
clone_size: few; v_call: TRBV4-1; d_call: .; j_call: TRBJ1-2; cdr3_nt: TGCGCCAGCAGCCGGGAGCAGGGTAATAATGGCTACACCTTC; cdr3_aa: CASSREQGNNGYTF
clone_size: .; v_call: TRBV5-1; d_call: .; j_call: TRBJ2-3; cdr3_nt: TGCGCCAGCAGCTTGTTGGGGAAAAGCACAGATACGCAGTATTTT; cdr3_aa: CASSLLGKSTDTQYF
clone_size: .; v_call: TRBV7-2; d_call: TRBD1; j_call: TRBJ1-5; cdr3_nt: TGTGCCAGCAGCCTGGGACAGGCTCGAGGGCCCCAGCATTTT; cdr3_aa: CASSLGQARGPQHF
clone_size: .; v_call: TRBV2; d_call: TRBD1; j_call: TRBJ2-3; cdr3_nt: TGTGCCAGCAGTGAATTGGGACAGGGGGCAGATACGCAGTATTTT; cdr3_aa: CASSELGQGADTQYF
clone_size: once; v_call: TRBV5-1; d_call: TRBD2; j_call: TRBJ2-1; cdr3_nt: TGCGCCAGCAGCTCCGGGACTAAGACCTACAATGAGCAGTTCTTC; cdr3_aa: CASSSGTKTYNEQFF
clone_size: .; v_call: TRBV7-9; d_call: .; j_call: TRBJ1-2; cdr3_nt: TGTGCCAGCAGCTTGCCCTGGGATAACTATGGCTACACCTTC; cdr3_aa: CASSLPWDNYGYTF
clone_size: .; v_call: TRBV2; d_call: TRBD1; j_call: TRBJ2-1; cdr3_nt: TGTGCCACGAACCGGGACAGGGAGGTTGGGGGGAATGAGCAGTTCTTC; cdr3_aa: CATNRDREVGGNEQFF
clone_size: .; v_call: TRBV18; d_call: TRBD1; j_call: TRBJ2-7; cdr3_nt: TGTGCCAGCTCACCAGGACAGGGCGCCTACGAGCAGTACTTC; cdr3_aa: CASSPGQGAYEQYF
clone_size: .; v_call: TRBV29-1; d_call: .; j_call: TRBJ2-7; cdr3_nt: TGCAGCGTTGAAGTTCGTGGGTCCCTCAACGGCGAGCAGTACTTC; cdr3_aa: CSVEVRGSLNGEQYF
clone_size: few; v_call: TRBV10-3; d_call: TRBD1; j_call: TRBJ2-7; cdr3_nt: TGTGCCACCAATTCCGGGACAGGTTCCTACGAGCAGTACTTC; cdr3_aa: CATNSGTGSYEQYF
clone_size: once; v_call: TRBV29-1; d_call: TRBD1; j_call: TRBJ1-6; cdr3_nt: TGCAGCGCTCAAGAAGGAGGGGGCAACTCACCCCTCCACTTT; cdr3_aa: CSAQEGGGNSPLHF
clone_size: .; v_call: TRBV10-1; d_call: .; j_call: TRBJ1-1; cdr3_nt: TGCGCCAGCAGTGAACAGTTGAACACTGAAGCTTTCTTT; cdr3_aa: CASSEQLNTEAFF
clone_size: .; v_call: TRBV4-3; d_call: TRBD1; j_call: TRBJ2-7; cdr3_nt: TGCGCCAGCAGCCATCAAACAGGGGGCGCGTACGAGCAGTACTTC; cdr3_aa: CASSHQTGGAYEQYF
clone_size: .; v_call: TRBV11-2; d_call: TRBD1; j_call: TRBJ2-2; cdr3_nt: TGTGCCAGCAGCACTCTCACAGGGGCTGCCGGGGAGCTGTTTTTT; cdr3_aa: CASSTLTGAAGELFF
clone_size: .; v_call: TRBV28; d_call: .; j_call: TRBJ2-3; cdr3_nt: TGTGCCAGCAGTATTGGCCAGCTAGGTGGTACGCAGTATTTT; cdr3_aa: CASSIGQLGGTQYF
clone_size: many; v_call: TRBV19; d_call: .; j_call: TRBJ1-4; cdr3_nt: TGTGCCACCGGGAGTGAAAAACTGTTTTTT; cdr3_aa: CATGSEKLFF
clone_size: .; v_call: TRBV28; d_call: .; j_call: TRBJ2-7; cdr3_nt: TGTGCCAGCGGTCTATCGGGCCACGAGCAGTACTTC; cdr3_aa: CASGLSGHEQYF
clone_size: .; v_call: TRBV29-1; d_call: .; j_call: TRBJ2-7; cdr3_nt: TGCAGCGTTCTTCAGGAGTCAGCCCAGTACTTC; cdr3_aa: CSVLQESAQYF
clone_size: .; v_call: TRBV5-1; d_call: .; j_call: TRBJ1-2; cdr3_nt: TGCGCCAGCAGCTTGGGGACAGAGGTCTATGGCTACACCTTC; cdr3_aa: CASSLGTEVYGYTF
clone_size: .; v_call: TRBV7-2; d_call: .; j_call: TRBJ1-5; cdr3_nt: TGTGCCAGCACCCTATCGGGGGGGAATCAGCCCCAGCATTTT; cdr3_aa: CASTLSGGNQPQHF
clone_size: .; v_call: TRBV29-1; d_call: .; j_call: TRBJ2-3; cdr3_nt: TGCAGCGTTGAGGGCAGGGAAAGACTTGGCACAGATACGCAGTATTTT; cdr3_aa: CSVEGRERLGTDTQYF
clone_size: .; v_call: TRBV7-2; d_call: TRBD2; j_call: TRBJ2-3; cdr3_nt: TGTGCCAGCAGCTCAAGAGGGGTAGCGGGGCGCACAGATACGCAGTATTTT; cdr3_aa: CASSSRGVAGRTDTQYF
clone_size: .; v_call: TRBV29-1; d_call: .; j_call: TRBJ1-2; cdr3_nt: TGCAGCGTTGACCACCTACAGGGCAGCTATGGCTACACCTTC; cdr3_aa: CSVDHLQGSYGYTF
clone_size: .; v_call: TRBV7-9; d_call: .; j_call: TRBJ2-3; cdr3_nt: TGTGCCAGCAGCTCCGGCGGGGGCACAGATACGCAGTATTTT; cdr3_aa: CASSSGGGTDTQYF
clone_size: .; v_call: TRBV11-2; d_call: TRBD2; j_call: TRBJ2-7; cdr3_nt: TGTGCCAGCAGCTTATTAATAGCGGGGGATGAGCAGTACTTC; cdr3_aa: CASSLLIAGDEQYF
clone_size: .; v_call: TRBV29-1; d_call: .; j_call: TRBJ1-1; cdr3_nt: TGCAGCGTTGAATGGGGGGACACTGAAGCTTTCTTT; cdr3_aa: CSVEWGDTEAFF
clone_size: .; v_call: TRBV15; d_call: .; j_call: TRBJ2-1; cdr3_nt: TGTGCCACCAGCAGAGATAGAGGCTACAATGAGCAGTTCTTC; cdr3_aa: CATSRDRGYNEQFF
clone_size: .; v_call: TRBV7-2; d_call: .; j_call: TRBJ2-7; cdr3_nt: TGTGCCAGCAGCTTAGATGGAGGGGGAGTGTCGTACGAGCAGTACTTC; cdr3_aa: CASSLDGGGVSYEQYF
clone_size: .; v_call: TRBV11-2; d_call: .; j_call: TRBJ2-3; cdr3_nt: TGTGCCAGCAGCTTAGATTTGGGTAGCGGCACGCAGTATTTT; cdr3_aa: CASSLDLGSGTQYF
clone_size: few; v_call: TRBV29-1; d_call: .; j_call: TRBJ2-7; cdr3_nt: TGCAGCGTTGTCGGGGTAGAGGGTTCCCCTTACGAGCAGTACTTC; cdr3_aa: CSVVGVEGSPYEQYF
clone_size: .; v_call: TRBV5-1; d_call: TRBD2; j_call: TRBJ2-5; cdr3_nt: TGCGCCAGCAGCCCCTACAGGACTAGCGAAGAGACCCAGTACTTC; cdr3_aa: CASSPYRTSEETQYF
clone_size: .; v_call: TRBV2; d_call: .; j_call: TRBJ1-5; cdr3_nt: TGTGCCAGCAGCTTCGAAGAAAATCAGCCCCAGCATTTT; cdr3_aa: CASSFEENQPQHF
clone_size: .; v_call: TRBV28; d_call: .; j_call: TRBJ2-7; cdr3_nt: TGTGCCAGCAGCCATGGGACAAAGTACTACGAGCAGTACTTC; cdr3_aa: CASSHGTKYYEQYF
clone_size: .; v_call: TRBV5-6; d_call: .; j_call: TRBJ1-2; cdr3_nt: TGTGCCAGCAGCTTCTCGGTCGCCCGAAATAATGGCTACACCTTC; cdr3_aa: CASSFSVARNNGYTF
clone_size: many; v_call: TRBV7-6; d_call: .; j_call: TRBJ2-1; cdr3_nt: TGTGCCAGCAGCCCCGCCCGGGCCACCGGGTTGAATGAGCAGTTCTTC; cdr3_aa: CASSPARATGLNEQFF
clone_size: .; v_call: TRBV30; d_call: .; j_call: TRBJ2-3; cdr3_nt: TGTGCCTGGAACCGGGGGGCCCCAGATACGCAGTATTTT; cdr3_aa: CAWNRGAPDTQYF
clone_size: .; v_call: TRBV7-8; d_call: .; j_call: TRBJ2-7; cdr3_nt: TGTGCCAGCAGCGCAGTAACAGGGTTAGGCGAGCAGTACTTC; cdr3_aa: CASSAVTGLGEQYF
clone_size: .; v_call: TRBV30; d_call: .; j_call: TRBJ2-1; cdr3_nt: TGTGCCTGGGGGCCAGAGAATAGAGATGAGCAGTTCTTC; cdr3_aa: CAWGPENRDEQFF
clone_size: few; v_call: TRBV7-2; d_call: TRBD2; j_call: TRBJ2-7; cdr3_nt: TGTGCCAGCAGCCATAGCGGGGGCCTCTACGAGCAGTACTTC; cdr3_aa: CASSHSGGLYEQYF
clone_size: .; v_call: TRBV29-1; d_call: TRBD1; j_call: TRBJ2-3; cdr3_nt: TGCAGCGTTGGCGGGACAGGGGACGAAGATACGCAGTATTTT; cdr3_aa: CSVGGTGDEDTQYF
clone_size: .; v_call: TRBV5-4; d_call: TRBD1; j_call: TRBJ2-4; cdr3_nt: TGTGCCAGCAGCCAGAGGGACAGCGACATTCAGTACTTC; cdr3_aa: CASSQRDSDIQYF
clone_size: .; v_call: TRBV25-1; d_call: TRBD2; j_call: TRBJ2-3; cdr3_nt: TGTGCCAGCAGTGTGGCGGCGGGGGGGCCCAAGCAGTATTTT; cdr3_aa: CASSVAAGGPKQYF
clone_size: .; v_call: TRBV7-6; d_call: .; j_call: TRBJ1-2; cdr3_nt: TGTGCCAGCAGCCCTAGCGGTGGGACTAACTATGGCTACACCTTC; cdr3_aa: CASSPSGGTNYGYTF
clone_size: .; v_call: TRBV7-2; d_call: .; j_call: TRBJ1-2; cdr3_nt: TGTGCCAGCAGCTTAGTACAGGCAGAGTATGGCTACACCTTC; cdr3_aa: CASSLVQAEYGYTF
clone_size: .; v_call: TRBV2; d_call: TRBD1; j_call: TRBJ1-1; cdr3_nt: TGTGCCAGCAGTATACAGGGGGATGAAGCTTTCTTT; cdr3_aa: CASSIQGDEAFF
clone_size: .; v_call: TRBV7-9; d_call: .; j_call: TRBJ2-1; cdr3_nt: TGTGCCAGCAGACCCGGGACACTGTTTCCCTACAATGAGCAGTTCTTC; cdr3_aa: CASRPGTLFPYNEQFF
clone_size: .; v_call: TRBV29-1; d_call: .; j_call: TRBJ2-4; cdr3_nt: TGCAGCGTTGACGGGAACCAAAACATTCAGTACTTC; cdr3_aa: CSVDGNQNIQYF